Listed below are T cell receptor beta chains from one sample, sequenced in a study of Ad26.COV2.S vaccination and SARS-CoV-2 variants. Assay used: immunoSEQ multiplex PCR; TCRdb lists only in-frame clones, some missing. Of approximately 500,000 clones in the sample, around 88% are singletons; the top ten hold 9.5% to 15%. This specimen consisted of peripheral blood, obtained in a trial of Ad26.COV2.S vaccine versus placebo. These receptors all stem from a person between 18 and 60 years old who received the Ad26.COV2.S COVID-19 vaccine or a placebo. Each CDR3 is given with its conserved first and last residue. Fields, in order: D gene, V gene, J gene, clone size, CDR3 DNA, CDR3 protein. A D gene is named only where the DNA matches it firmly. For some rows the clone size is stated as once, few or many, or as a class when expanded; others skip it.

D: NA
V: TRBV24-1
J: TRBJ2-7
size: NA
DNA: TGTGCCACCAGTGAAGACGGGTACGAGCAGTACTTC
CDR3: CATSEDGYEQYF

D: TRBD2
V: TRBV6-6
J: TRBJ2-7
size: NA
DNA: TGTGCCAGCAGCCGGACTAGCGGGGCCTCCTACGAGCAGTACTTC
CDR3: CASSRTSGASYEQYF

D: NA
V: TRBV23-1
J: TRBJ2-7
size: NA
DNA: TGCGCCAGCAGTCACCCCGTCAACTACGAGCAGTACTTC
CDR3: CASSHPVNYEQYF

D: NA
V: TRBV11-3
J: TRBJ2-1
size: NA
DNA: TGTGCCAGCAGCTTGGGGGGTGAGCAGTTCTTC
CDR3: CASSLGGEQFF

D: TRBD2
V: TRBV9
J: TRBJ2-5
size: NA
DNA: TGTGCCAGCAGCGAGGGGTCGGGGGGACTAGCGGAGACCCAGTACTTC
CDR3: CASSEGSGGLAETQYF

D: NA
V: TRBV6-6
J: TRBJ2-1
size: NA
DNA: TGTGCCAGCAGTTACTCGTCCGGGCCCGGATACAATGAGCAGTTCTTC
CDR3: CASSYSSGPGYNEQFF

D: NA
V: TRBV30
J: TRBJ2-2
size: NA
DNA: TGTGCCTGGAGTGTATTGATGGGGGTAGGGACCGGGGAGCTGTTTTTT
CDR3: CAWSVLMGVGTGELFF

D: NA
V: TRBV19
J: TRBJ2-6
size: once
DNA: TGTGCCAGTAGATCCTTGGGGACCGGGTCTGGGGCCAACGTCCTGACTTTC
CDR3: CASRSLGTGSGANVLTF

D: NA
V: TRBV12-3/TRBV12-4
J: TRBJ2-1
size: once
DNA: TGTGCCAGCAGTCCGCTCGATGAGCAGTTCTTC
CDR3: CASSPLDEQFF

D: NA
V: TRBV5-6
J: TRBJ2-1
size: once
DNA: TGTGCCAGCAGCTTGTGGGGGCTGCTCAATGAGCAGTTCTTC
CDR3: CASSLWGLLNEQFF

D: NA
V: TRBV5-1
J: TRBJ2-2
size: once
DNA: TGCGCCAGCAGCGTTCAGGGAATCGGGGAGCTGTTTTTT
CDR3: CASSVQGIGELFF

D: NA
V: TRBV5-8
J: TRBJ1-2
size: NA
DNA: TGTGCCAGCAGCCCGGGACCCATCTGGGGCTACACCTTC
CDR3: CASSPGPIWGYTF

D: NA
V: TRBV7-2
J: TRBJ2-5
size: NA
DNA: TGTGCCAGCAGCTTAGGGGGCGGACCGCAAGAGACCCAGTACTTC
CDR3: CASSLGGGPQETQYF

D: NA
V: TRBV14
J: TRBJ2-7
size: once
DNA: TGTGCCAGCAGCCAACTGTTGCGGGCCACCTACGAGCAGTACTTC
CDR3: CASSQLLRATYEQYF

D: NA
V: TRBV19
J: TRBJ1-2
size: NA
DNA: TGTGCCAGTAGTCACCCGGGGGGATATGGCTACATCTTC
CDR3: CASSHPGGYGYIF

D: NA
V: TRBV6-2/TRBV6-3
J: TRBJ2-1
size: NA
DNA: TGTGCCAGCAGCGCACAGGGTTTCTACAATGAGCAGTTCTTC
CDR3: CASSAQGFYNEQFF

D: NA
V: TRBV15
J: TRBJ1-3
size: NA
DNA: TGTGCCACCAGCGAGGGCGGGTCTGGAAACACCATATATTTT
CDR3: CATSEGGSGNTIYF

D: TRBD2
V: TRBV5-4
J: TRBJ2-5
size: NA
DNA: TGTGCCAGCAGCCCGGGACTAGCGGGAGATTCGGAGACCCAGTACTTC
CDR3: CASSPGLAGDSETQYF

D: NA
V: TRBV9
J: TRBJ2-1
size: NA
DNA: TGTGCCAGCAGCGTAGTATTGGACAATGAGCAGTTCTTC
CDR3: CASSVVLDNEQFF

D: NA
V: TRBV5-1
J: TRBJ1-4
size: NA
DNA: TGCGCCAGCAGCTTGGGATCAAACGCCGGGCATGAAAAACTGTTTTTT
CDR3: CASSLGSNAGHEKLFF

D: NA
V: TRBV28
J: TRBJ2-2
size: NA
DNA: TGTGCCAGCAATACTGGGGCGAACACCGGGGAGCTGTTTTTT
CDR3: CASNTGANTGELFF

D: NA
V: TRBV9
J: TRBJ1-4
size: NA
DNA: TGTGCCAGCAGCGGTGACCCGCGGGGTTCGAATGAAAAACTGTTTTTT
CDR3: CASSGDPRGSNEKLFF

D: TRBD2
V: TRBV3-1/TRBV3-2
J: TRBJ2-3
size: NA
DNA: TGTGCCAGCAGCCAAGTTACGGGACTAGTCACAGATACGCAGTATTTT
CDR3: CASSQVTGLVTDTQYF

D: NA
V: TRBV30
J: TRBJ2-7
size: NA
DNA: TGTGCCTGGAGTGTAATGGGTCTTCCCTACGAGCAGTACTTC
CDR3: CAWSVMGLPYEQYF

D: NA
V: TRBV30
J: TRBJ2-1
size: once
DNA: TGTGCCTGGAGTGTCACGCGGCGGAGCAATGAGCAGTTCTTC
CDR3: CAWSVTRRSNEQFF

D: NA
V: TRBV19
J: TRBJ1-2
size: NA
DNA: TGTGCCAGTAGTCCCGATTGGACAGCCGCGGGTGGCTACACCTTC
CDR3: CASSPDWTAAGGYTF

D: TRBD1
V: TRBV7-2
J: TRBJ2-2
size: NA
DNA: TGTGCCAGCAGACCAGGGGGCTACCGACCCGGGGAGCTGTTTTTT
CDR3: CASRPGGYRPGELFF

D: TRBD1
V: TRBV28
J: TRBJ2-7
size: NA
DNA: TGTGCCAGCGGCCCGACAGGGTCTTCCTACGAGCAGTACTTC
CDR3: CASGPTGSSYEQYF

D: NA
V: TRBV28
J: TRBJ2-7
size: NA
DNA: TGTGCCAGCAGTTCCACTTACGAGCAGTACTTC
CDR3: CASSSTYEQYF

D: NA
V: TRBV7-2
J: TRBJ2-1
size: NA
DNA: TGTGCCAGCAGCTCGACAGACACCAGCAAGCAGTTCTTC
CDR3: CASSSTDTSKQFF

D: NA
V: TRBV7-8
J: TRBJ2-7
size: NA
DNA: TGTGCCAGCAGCCTTGGAGTCTACGAGCAGTACTTC
CDR3: CASSLGVYEQYF

D: NA
V: TRBV28
J: TRBJ1-5
size: NA
DNA: TGTGCCAGCAGTTTAAGGATTGGAATTAGCAATCAGCCCCAGCATTTT
CDR3: CASSLRIGISNQPQHF

D: NA
V: TRBV9
J: TRBJ2-3
size: NA
DNA: TGTGCCAGCAGCGTTGCAATTTGGGGAGCTAGCACAGATACGCAGTATTTT
CDR3: CASSVAIWGASTDTQYF

D: TRBD2
V: TRBV7-3
J: TRBJ2-1
size: many
DNA: TGTGCCAGCAGCCCGGGGGGACTAGCGGGCCGAAATGAGCAGTTCTTC
CDR3: CASSPGGLAGRNEQFF

D: NA
V: TRBV19
J: TRBJ1-5
size: once
DNA: TGTGCCAGTAGTCTCCAAGGGGACATAACCCAGCATTTT
CDR3: CASSLQGDITQHF

D: TRBD1
V: TRBV7-8
J: TRBJ2-7
size: NA
DNA: TGTGCCAGCAGCTTAGTTAGGACAGGGCCCTACGAGCAGTACTTC
CDR3: CASSLVRTGPYEQYF

D: NA
V: TRBV4-2
J: TRBJ2-4
size: NA
DNA: TGTGCCAGCAGCCAAGGGGGAGCTAGCGAGAGGGGAGCCAAAAACATTCAGTACTTC
CDR3: CASSQGGASERGAKNIQYF

D: TRBD1
V: TRBV4-2
J: TRBJ2-7
size: NA
DNA: TGTGCCAGCAGCCAAGAAGGGACAGGGGTAAGCTCCTACGAGCAGTACTTC
CDR3: CASSQEGTGVSSYEQYF

D: TRBD2
V: TRBV6-6
J: TRBJ2-1
size: once
DNA: TGTGCCAGCAGATCTAGCGGAACCTACAATGAGCAGTTCTTC
CDR3: CASRSSGTYNEQFF

D: TRBD1
V: TRBV6-6
J: TRBJ1-5
size: NA
DNA: TGTGCCAGCCACGGGACAGGGAATCAGCCCCAGCATTTT
CDR3: CASHGTGNQPQHF

D: NA
V: TRBV5-8
J: TRBJ2-6
size: NA
DNA: TGTGCCAGCAGCTTGGGTCGTGTTCTCTCTGGGGCCAACGTCCTGACTTTC
CDR3: CASSLGRVLSGANVLTF

D: NA
V: TRBV27
J: TRBJ1-2
size: few
DNA: TGTGCCAGCAGCCAGAGGAGGTCTAACTATGGCTACACCTTC
CDR3: CASSQRRSNYGYTF

D: TRBD1
V: TRBV24-1
J: TRBJ2-2
size: NA
DNA: TGTGCCACCAGTGATTGGCTTACAGGGGATACCGGGGAGCTGTTTTTT
CDR3: CATSDWLTGDTGELFF

D: TRBD2
V: TRBV9
J: TRBJ2-2
size: NA
DNA: TGTGCCAGCAGCGAGGGGACTAGCGGGTTGGCCGGGGAGCTGTTTTTT
CDR3: CASSEGTSGLAGELFF

D: TRBD1
V: TRBV27
J: TRBJ2-3
size: NA
DNA: TGTGCCAGCAGTAAGGGGACAGGGGGCCCAGATACGCAGTATTTT
CDR3: CASSKGTGGPDTQYF

D: NA
V: TRBV4-2
J: TRBJ1-3
size: NA
DNA: TGTGCCAGCAGCCAAGAGGGCCCGCGAAACACCATATATTTT
CDR3: CASSQEGPRNTIYF

D: TRBD2
V: TRBV19
J: TRBJ2-3
size: NA
DNA: TGTGCCAGCAGCGGGACTCAAATATACACAGATACGCAGTATTTT
CDR3: CASSGTQIYTDTQYF

D: NA
V: TRBV27
J: TRBJ1-1
size: NA
DNA: TGTGCCAGCAAAAGGGGGAACACTGAAGCTTTCTTT
CDR3: CASKRGNTEAFF

D: NA
V: TRBV28
J: TRBJ2-7
size: NA
DNA: TGTGCCAGCGGGGCGGGCCCGACGTCCGAGCAGTACTTC
CDR3: CASGAGPTSEQYF

D: TRBD1
V: TRBV6-1
J: TRBJ2-7
size: NA
DNA: TGTGCCAGCAGTGAAAGGACAGGGCATAACTACGAGCAGTACTTC
CDR3: CASSERTGHNYEQYF

D: NA
V: TRBV4-3
J: TRBJ1-1
size: NA
DNA: TGCGCCAGCAGCCAATCACCTTTCTTGGGTCAGAACACTGAAGCTTTCTTT
CDR3: CASSQSPFLGQNTEAFF

D: NA
V: TRBV29-1
J: TRBJ1-1
size: NA
DNA: TGCAGCGTCTCTGAGGGACCTTCATCGGATGCTTTCTTT
CDR3: CSVSEGPSSDAFF

D: NA
V: TRBV7-2
J: TRBJ2-1
size: NA
DNA: TGTGCCAGCAGCCCAAGTATAGGGGGAGGTCAAAATGAGCAGTTCTTC
CDR3: CASSPSIGGGQNEQFF